The sequence of this T cell receptor beta chain was determined in a study of blood T cell repertoires in COVID-19 (dated by TCRdb to 2018 to 2020). For the study in its entirety: The collaborator samples originated in the United States, Italy and Spain and spanned the acute and convalescent phases of COVID-19. The material from the prospective study consisted of cDNA or gDNA derived from T cells, B-cell-depleted T cells, or PBMCs. Subjects who had been exposed to COVID-19, were actively infected with it, or had recovered from it provided the deeply sampled blood TCRbeta repertoires that made up the dataset. The repertoires were released in a freely available public database intended as a resource for research on the immune response to SARS-CoV-2. Samples came from the ongoing ImmuneRACE study (first 160 participants) plus 1,254 subjects from 6 global collaborators. The sample metadata nearly always contained a de-identified subject ID, COVID-19 status, age in years and sex. Where HLA class I and class II types were available, the types were taken from metadata supplied by the sample provider, not from assay-based typing. Study-wide findings and limitations: The quantity of clinical and demographic metadata differed by source and by participant and was supplied without curation.

Notes on this clone: Its antigen is still unknown. Base qualities are missing; no much larger clone stands one base away.

V lost 1 base and J lost 2 bases; the stretch between them is 11 bases long. The CDR3 starts with the cysteine, ends with the phenylalanine, and has 15 residues. Only the CDR3 part of the read is kept: 45 bases, read in frame from the first base. The germline V gene sets CDR1 to SGHVS and CDR2 to FNYEAQ. The immunoSEQ Assay, a bias-controlled multiplex PCR, was used to amplify TCRbeta CDR3 regions from genomic DNA. As for how the authors treated the data: The number of nucleated cells in each sample was estimated by amplification of reference gene primers within the assay. To quantify the absolute abundance of each unique TCRbeta CDR3 rearrangement, sequence reads were collapsed and filtered. For each sample, productive Simpson clonality was calculated as the square root of Simpson's diversity index over productive rearrangements. TCRdb provides this immuneACCESS table in a form limited to in-frame rearrangements. Some clones are lacking; in checked studies, under half of them reflect an unresolved V gene, and why the rest are absent is not known. V, J and clone size are taken as reported in that table, and D and trimming were inferred from the DNA itself. Present in this sample are around 15,000 clones, approximately 86% of which were seen just once. Around 14% of the sample belongs to the ten largest clones.

Each collaborating institution followed its own protocols to collect whole blood in K2EDTA tubes. Collaborator samples were shipped for TCRbeta analysis as frozen whole blood, isolated PBMCs, or DNA extracted from either sample type. The sample was peripheral blood. Here the chain combines TRBV7-6 and TRBJ1-1, and perhaps TRBD1 as D gene, on 5 matching bases. This TCR derives from a human donor in a cohort sampled during active COVID-19. The sequence in DNA is TGTGCCAGCAGCTTAGGGACACTTTTCAACACTGAAGCTTTCTTT. This encodes CASSLGTLFNTEAFF.